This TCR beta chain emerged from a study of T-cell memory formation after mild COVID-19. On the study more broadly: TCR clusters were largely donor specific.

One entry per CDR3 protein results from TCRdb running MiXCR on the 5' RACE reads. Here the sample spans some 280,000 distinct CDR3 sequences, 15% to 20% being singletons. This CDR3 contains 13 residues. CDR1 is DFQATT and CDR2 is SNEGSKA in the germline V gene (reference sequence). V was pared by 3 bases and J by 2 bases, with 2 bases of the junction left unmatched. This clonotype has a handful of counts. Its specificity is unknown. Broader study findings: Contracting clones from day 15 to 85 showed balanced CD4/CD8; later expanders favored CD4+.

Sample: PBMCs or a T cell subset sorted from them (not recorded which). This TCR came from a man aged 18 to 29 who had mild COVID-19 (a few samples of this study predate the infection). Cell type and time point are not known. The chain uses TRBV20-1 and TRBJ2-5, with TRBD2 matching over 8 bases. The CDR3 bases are TGCAGTGCTAGCCGCGGGGGGCAAGAGACCCAGTACTTC. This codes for CSASRGGQETQYF.